The source of this T cell receptor beta chain is a study of cytotoxic CD8 clonotypes in ibrutinib-treated CLL. Produced via immunoSEQ multiplex PCR; TCRdb's table is partial and in-frame only. The profile shows about 300,000 clones, around 69% of them singletons. Germline CDR1 reads SQVTM; CDR2 reads ANQGSEA. V dropped 0 bases and J dropped 1; count of bases not matched to a gene: 4. This CDR3 is built from 15 residues. V and J are TRBV29-1 and TRBJ2-5; TRBD1 matches 8 bases. Specimen: PBMCs, collected at disease progression, from a patient treated with ibrutinib. The TCR was taken from a human donor with chronic lymphocytic leukemia. The CDR3 bases are TGCAGCGTTGAAGACCAGGACAGGGCCCAAGAGACCCAGTACTTC. This encodes CSVEDQDRAQETQYF.